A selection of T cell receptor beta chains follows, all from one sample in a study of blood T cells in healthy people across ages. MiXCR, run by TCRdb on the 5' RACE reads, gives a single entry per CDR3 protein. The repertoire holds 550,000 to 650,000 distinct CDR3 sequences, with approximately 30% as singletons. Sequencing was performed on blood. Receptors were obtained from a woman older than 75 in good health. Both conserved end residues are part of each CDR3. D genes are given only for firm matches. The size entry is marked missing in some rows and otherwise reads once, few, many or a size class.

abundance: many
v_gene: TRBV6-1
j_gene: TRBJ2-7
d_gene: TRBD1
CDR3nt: TGTGCCAGCAGTACTGGACCGGGACAGGGGGTCCACGAGCAGTACTTC
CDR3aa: CASSTGPGQGVHEQYF

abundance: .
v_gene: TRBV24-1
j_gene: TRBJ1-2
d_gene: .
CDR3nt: TGTGCCACCAGTGACCCAGGGGAAGGCTACACCTTC
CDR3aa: CATSDPGEGYTF

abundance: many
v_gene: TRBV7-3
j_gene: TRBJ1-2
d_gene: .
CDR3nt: TGTGCCAGCAGCTCCGGCAGGGAGGGCGGCTACACCTTC
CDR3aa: CASSSGREGGYTF

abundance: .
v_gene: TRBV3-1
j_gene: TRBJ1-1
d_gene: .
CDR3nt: TGTGCCAGCAGCCGAATAGGGATGAACACTGAAGCTTTCTTT
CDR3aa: CASSRIGMNTEAFF

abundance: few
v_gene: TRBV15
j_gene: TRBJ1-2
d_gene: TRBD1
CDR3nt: TGTGCCACCAGCAGACACTTGGACAGGGTTTCTGGCTACACCTTC
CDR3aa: CATSRHLDRVSGYTF

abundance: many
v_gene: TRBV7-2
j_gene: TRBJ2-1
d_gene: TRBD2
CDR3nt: TGTGCCAGCAGAGTGCGGGGGGCACGGAATGAGCAGTTCTTC
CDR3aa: CASRVRGARNEQFF

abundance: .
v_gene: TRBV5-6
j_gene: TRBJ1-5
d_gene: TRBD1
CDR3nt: TGTGCCAGCAGCTTACGCCGGACAGGTGATAGCAATCAGCCCCAGCATTTT
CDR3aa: CASSLRRTGDSNQPQHF

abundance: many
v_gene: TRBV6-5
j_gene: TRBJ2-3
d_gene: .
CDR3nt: TGTGCCAGCAGTGACGCAGGCCGACCCGGAGATACGCAGTATTTT
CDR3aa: CASSDAGRPGDTQYF

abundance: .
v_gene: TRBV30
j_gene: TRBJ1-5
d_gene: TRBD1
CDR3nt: TGTGCCTGGAGTATAGGACAGGGGAATCAGCCCCAGCATTTT
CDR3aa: CAWSIGQGNQPQHF

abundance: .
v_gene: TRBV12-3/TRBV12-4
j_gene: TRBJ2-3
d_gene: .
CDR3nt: TGTGCCAGCAGTTTAGAGCGGGTGTTAGCAGATACGCAGTATTTT
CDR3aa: CASSLERVLADTQYF

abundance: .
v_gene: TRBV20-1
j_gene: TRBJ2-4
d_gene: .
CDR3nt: TGCAGTGCTAGAGTCTTAAGATTTGAGCAGTACTTC
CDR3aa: CSARVLRFEQYF

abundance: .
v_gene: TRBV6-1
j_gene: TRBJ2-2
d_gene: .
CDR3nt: TGTGCCAGCACAAACACCGGGGAGCTGTTTTTT
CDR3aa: CASTNTGELFF

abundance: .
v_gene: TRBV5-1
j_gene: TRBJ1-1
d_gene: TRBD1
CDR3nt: TGCGCCAGCAGCTGGAAGCCGGGACAGGGCCTCATGAACACTGAAGCTTTCTTT
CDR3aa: CASSWKPGQGLMNTEAFF

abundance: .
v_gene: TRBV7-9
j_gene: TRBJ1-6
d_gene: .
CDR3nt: TGTGCCAGCAGTCTAGGCGTCAGATCACCCCTCCACTTT
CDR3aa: CASSLGVRSPLHF

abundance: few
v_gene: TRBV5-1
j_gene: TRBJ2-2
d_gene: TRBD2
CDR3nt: TGCGCCAGCAGACGGGGGGGAAGCGACACCGGGGAGCTGTTTTTT
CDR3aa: CASRRGGSDTGELFF

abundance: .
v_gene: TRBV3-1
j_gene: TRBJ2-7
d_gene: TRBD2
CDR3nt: TGTGCCAGCAGCCAAGCCCCCCTCATCGGGGGGAGCAATGAGCAGTACTTC
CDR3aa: CASSQAPLIGGSNEQYF

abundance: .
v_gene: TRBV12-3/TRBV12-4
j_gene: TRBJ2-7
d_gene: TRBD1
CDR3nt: TGTGCCAGCAGTACCGGGACAGGTCCTGCCCGCGAGCAGTACTTC
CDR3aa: CASSTGTGPAREQYF

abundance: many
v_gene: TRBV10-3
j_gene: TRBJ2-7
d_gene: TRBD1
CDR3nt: TGTGCCATCAGTGAGTCTCAGGGGGCGAGTGAGCAGTACTTC
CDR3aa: CAISESQGASEQYF

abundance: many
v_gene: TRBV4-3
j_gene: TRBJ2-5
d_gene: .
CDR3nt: TGCGCCAGCAGCCAAGATGTGGGGGAGACCCAGTACTTC
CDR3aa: CASSQDVGETQYF

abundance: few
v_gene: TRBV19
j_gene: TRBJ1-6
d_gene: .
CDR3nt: TGTGCCAGTAGTCCATCCAGGGATCATGCATCACCCCTCCACTTT
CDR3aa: CASSPSRDHASPLHF

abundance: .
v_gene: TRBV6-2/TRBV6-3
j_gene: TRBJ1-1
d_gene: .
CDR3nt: TGTGCCAGCAGTTACGGGGCCGGACGCCCGAACACTGAAGCTTTCTTT
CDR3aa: CASSYGAGRPNTEAFF

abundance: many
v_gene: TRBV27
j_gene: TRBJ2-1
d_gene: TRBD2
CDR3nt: TGTGCCAGCAGTTCCTTAGCGGGGACCGCCTACAATGAGCAGTTCTTC
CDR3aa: CASSSLAGTAYNEQFF

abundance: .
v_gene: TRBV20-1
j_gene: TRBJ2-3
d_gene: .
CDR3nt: TGCAGTGCTAGGTCGGGGAACCGACGCACAGATACGCAGTATTTT
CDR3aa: CSARSGNRRTDTQYF

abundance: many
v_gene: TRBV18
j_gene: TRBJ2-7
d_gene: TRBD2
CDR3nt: TGTGCCAGCTCACAATTCCCCGGGGGGGTCCAGACCTACGAGCAGTACTTC
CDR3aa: CASSQFPGGVQTYEQYF

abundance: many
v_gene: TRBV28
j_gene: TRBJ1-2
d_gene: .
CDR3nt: TGTGCCAGCAGCCGTCTTCGGGCCGAAGGCTACACCTTC
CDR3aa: CASSRLRAEGYTF

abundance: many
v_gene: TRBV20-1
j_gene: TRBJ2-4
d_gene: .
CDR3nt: TGCAGCCTACCGGGGGAGGCCAAAAACATTCAGTACTTC
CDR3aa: CSLPGEAKNIQYF

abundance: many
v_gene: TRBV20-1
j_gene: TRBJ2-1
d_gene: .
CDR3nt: TGCAGCGCAAAAATACAGGACAATGAGCAGTTCTTC
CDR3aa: CSAKIQDNEQFF

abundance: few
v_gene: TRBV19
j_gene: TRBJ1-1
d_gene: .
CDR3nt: TGTGCCAGTAGATTCGGACGTGAGACTGAAGCTTTCTTT
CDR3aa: CASRFGRETEAFF

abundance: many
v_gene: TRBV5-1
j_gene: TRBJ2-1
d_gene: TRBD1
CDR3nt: TGCGCCAGCAGCGCATCCGGGACAGGAGTCAATGAGCAGTTCTTC
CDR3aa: CASSASGTGVNEQFF